Listed below are T cell receptor beta chains from one sample, sequenced in a study of T-cell memory formation after mild COVID-19. TCRdb re-derived calls from the 5' RACE reads in MiXCR, one entry per CDR3 protein. The table has about 110,000 distinct CDR3 sequences, over 15% seen once. Sequenced: PBMCs or a T cell subset sorted from them (not recorded which). The receptors derive from an adult woman who had mild COVID-19 (a few samples of this study predate the infection). Cell type and time point are not known. The CDR3 runs from the conserved cysteine through the conserved F or W. A D gene is named only where the DNA matches it firmly. Where a row states a size, it is once, few, many or the class of an expanded clone; other rows omit it.

v_call: TRBV15; j_call: TRBJ2-2; clone_size: few; d_call: TRBD2; cdr3_aa: CATSGRGGSAGELFF
v_call: TRBV30; j_call: TRBJ2-7; clone_size: few; d_call: TRBD1; cdr3_aa: CAWSSGTGVYEQYF
v_call: TRBV27; j_call: TRBJ2-7; clone_size: .; d_call: .; cdr3_aa: CASSIHLAAEQYF
v_call: TRBV7-9; j_call: TRBJ1-2; clone_size: .; d_call: .; cdr3_aa: CASSLAQGYGYTF
v_call: TRBV5-1; j_call: TRBJ2-2; clone_size: .; d_call: TRBD1; cdr3_aa: CASSWTGNGGELFF
v_call: TRBV20-1; j_call: TRBJ2-1; clone_size: many; d_call: TRBD2; cdr3_aa: CSAPTSGQVVYEQFF
v_call: TRBV7-9; j_call: TRBJ1-2; clone_size: few; d_call: .; cdr3_aa: CASSGRDGTNYGYTF
v_call: TRBV7-9; j_call: TRBJ1-4; clone_size: .; d_call: TRBD1; cdr3_aa: CASSSGTGYGEKLFF
v_call: TRBV7-9; j_call: TRBJ2-3; clone_size: .; d_call: TRBD2; cdr3_aa: CASSPPGLAGADTQYF
v_call: TRBV5-1; j_call: TRBJ2-5; clone_size: .; d_call: .; cdr3_aa: CASSLLGRKETQYF
v_call: TRBV28; j_call: TRBJ2-5; clone_size: .; d_call: .; cdr3_aa: CASRGEETQYF
v_call: TRBV7-3; j_call: TRBJ1-1; clone_size: .; d_call: TRBD1; cdr3_aa: CASSLTGNRGTEAFF
v_call: TRBV7-8; j_call: TRBJ1-5; clone_size: many; d_call: .; cdr3_aa: CASSASRDPRSNQPQHF
v_call: TRBV24-1; j_call: TRBJ2-3; clone_size: few; d_call: .; cdr3_aa: CAIQAGGTDTQYF
v_call: TRBV19; j_call: TRBJ2-3; clone_size: .; d_call: TRBD2; cdr3_aa: CASSMRGGAADTQYF
v_call: TRBV2; j_call: TRBJ2-7; clone_size: .; d_call: .; cdr3_aa: CASMRIYEQYF
v_call: TRBV10-3; j_call: TRBJ2-5; clone_size: few; d_call: TRBD2; cdr3_aa: CAISEPSGGSPETQYF
v_call: TRBV27; j_call: TRBJ2-1; clone_size: .; d_call: .; cdr3_aa: CASSPGQISSYNEQFF